This TCR beta chain was recorded in a study of blood T cell repertoires in COVID-19. Study background: There were acute and convalescent COVID-19 samples, and they came from the United States, Italy and Spain. In each case, the material was cDNA or gDNA derived from T cells, B-cell-depleted T cells, or PBMCs.

This clone was seen only a few times. In the study's own analysis: Cell counts per sample came from amplifying reference gene primers. Generated by immunoSEQ multiplex PCR, the TCRdb table keeps only in-frame clones and is missing some. V, J and clone size are those of that table, while D and trimming were read from the DNA. The table has 45,000 or so clones, roughly 73% seen once. This CDR3 has 12 residues. Germline V lookup: CDR1 SNHLY, CDR2 FYNNEI. V was pared by 8 bases and J by 7 bases, with 3 bases of the junction left unmatched. The sequenced material came from peripheral blood. V and J are TRBV2 and TRBJ2-7, with 12 bases matching TRBD1. This TCR came from an elderly man with acute or convalescent COVID-19. CDR3 DNA: TGTGCCAGCGGGACAGGGGGCTTGGAGCAGTACTTC. Its protein is CASGTGGLEQYF.